The clone carrying this T cell receptor (beta chain) was counted between two and nine times. Its antigen remains unidentified. Amplification of TCR beta CDR3 regions used RNA as the template. A first-round RT-PCR of the TCR CDR3 used the HTBI primer set. Using its own MiXCR run on the multiplex PCR reads, TCRdb lists one record per CDR3 protein. The sample has about 590,000 distinct CDR3 sequences; approximately 14% are singletons. These data originate in a study of T cells in Graves' hyperthyroidism and ophthalmopathy. Study-level findings and limits: In blood, most of the thyroid clonotypes expanded above 0.001 were also present.

Lactation, pregnancy, other autoimmune disease or uncontrolled infection excluded patients. Per germline, CDR1 MNHEY and CDR2 SVGAGI. Trimming shortened V by 2 bases and J by 3 bases, and 11 bases separated the two germline ends. The CDR3 spans 14 residues. Sequencing was performed on blood. The genes are TRBV6-5 and TRBJ2-7; possibly TRBD1 or TRBD2 for D (5 bases each). This TCR was recovered from a woman in her twenties or thirties with Graves' hyperthyroidism. Here the CDR3 reads CASSYRDGNYEQYF. CDR3 nucleotides: TGTGCCAGCAGTTACCGGGACGGCAACTACGAGCAGTACTTC.